The count of the clone carrying this T cell receptor (beta chain) is one. Its antigen remains unidentified. These data belong to a study of T cells in Graves' hyperthyroidism and ophthalmopathy. Study results and caveats: Classification by a 13 V-J model distinguished ophthalmopathy from stable hyperthyroidism. Also found in blood were most expanded thyroid clonotypes above 0.001.

It was uncontrolled infection, other autoimmune disease, pregnancy or lactation that excluded patients. Diagnoses were made from clinical symptoms, serum measures (thyroxine and TRAb), thyroid ultrasound and orbital computed tomography. V lost 1 base and J lost 5, with 15 bases in between. From germline, CDR1 is SEHNR and CDR2 FQNEAQ (reference sequence). CDR3 length: 15 amino acids. The source material, RNA transcripts, was used to amplify TCR beta CDR3 regions. During a first-round RT-PCR of the TCR CDR3, the HTBI primer set was used. A single record per CDR3 protein comes from TCRdb applying MiXCR to the multiplex PCR reads. The table includes roughly 570,000 distinct CDR3 sequences, approximately 44% detected once.

The chain recombines TRBV7-9 with TRBJ2-7; D may be TRBD1 or TRBD2 (6 bases each). The receptor was isolated from an adult woman with Graves' disease, either hyperthyroidism or ophthalmopathy (not recorded which). Sequenced input: peripheral blood or thyroid tissue (not recorded which). CDR3 residues: CASSLGAGQPHEQYF. The CDR3 DNA is TGTGCCAGCAGCTTAGGGGCGGGACAACCTCACGAGCAGTACTTC.